The next 30 T cell receptor beta chains were all read from a single sample in a study of blood T cell repertoires in COVID-19 (dated by TCRdb to the early 2020s). The library was prepared using the immunoSEQ multiplex PCR assay. Here the immuneACCESS table is served through TCRdb, limited to in-frame sequences with V and J called. Missing clones are a known gap in these copies; in checked studies unresolved V genes cover under half, and the rest lacks a known reason. The sample profile shows roughly 40,000 clones; 80% to 90% of them were found once. 6.2% of the sample rests with the top ten. Input material: peripheral blood. The receptors derive from a human donor in a cohort sampled during active COVID-19.

V gene TRBV5-5 combines with J gene TRBJ2-7; 9 nucleotides agree with TRBD2. CDR1 is SGHKS, CDR2 YYEKEE, per germline (reference sequence). V lost 0 bases and J lost 3; bases outside the gene matches: 7. The CDR3 runs 16 residues. CDR3 amino acids: CASSLGGAGGVYEQYF. The CDR3 DNA reads TGTGCCAGCAGCTTGGGAGGTGCGGGAGGGGTCTACGAGCAGTACTTC.

This chain joins TRBV5-4 and TRBJ2-1, with 13 bases aligning to TRBD2. V was clipped by 4 bases and J by 2 bases; unmatched bases: 6. This CDR3 is built from 17 residues. Germline V gene data show CDR1 as SGHNT and CDR2 as YYREEE (reference sequence). CDR3 DNA: TGTGCCAGCAGCCCGGGACTAGCGGGGCCAACCTACAATGAGCAGTTCTTC. Residues: CASSPGLAGPTYNEQFF.

This chain joins TRBV9 and TRBJ1-1; 7 nucleotides agree with TRBD1. The V gene end was trimmed by 7 bases and the J gene end by 1 base; junction bases not matched to a gene: 13. Germline CDR1 SGDLS, CDR2 YYNGEE. This CDR3 has 16 amino acids. This CDR3 reads CASELKTGNRNTEAFF. In DNA form, the CDR3 reads TGTGCCAGCGAACTGAAGACAGGGAACAGGAACACTGAAGCTTTCTTT.

The chain combines TRBV12-3 or TRBV12-4 with TRBJ1-1; D not certain. The CDR3 runs to 11 residues. V lost 4 bases and J 11 bases, leaving 11 bases between the germline ends. The CDR3 here is CASSSGREAFF. CDR3 sequence (DNA): TGTGCCAGCAGTTCGGGTCGGGAGGCTTTCTTT.

This clone was observed a handful of times. The V call is TRBV6-5, the J call TRBJ2-7; D not resolved. Trimming removed 6 bases from V and 2 bases from J, with 5 bases in between. This CDR3 is 11 amino acids long. The germline V gene encodes CDR1 MNHEY and CDR2 SVGAGI. CDR3 coding DNA: TGTGCCAGCAGGCTAACCTACGAGCAGTACTTC. This encodes CASRLTYEQYF.

In this sample, this clone turned up a few times. The chain carries TRBV10-3 and TRBJ2-7, with 10 bases matching TRBD1. Germline V gene sequence: CDR1 ENHRY, CDR2 SYGVKD. This CDR3 is 14 amino acids long. With 5 bases clipped from V and 5 bases from J, the junction kept 6 bases outside the gene matches. CDR3 residues: CAISPGQGLHEQYF. As DNA, the CDR3 is TGTGCCATCAGTCCGGGACAGGGGTTACACGAGCAGTACTTC.

This chain connects TRBV11-2 to TRBJ1-1, with 9 bases lining up with TRBD1. The germline CDR1 and CDR2 sequences are SGHAT and FQNNGV. The CDR3 loop spans 14 amino acids. V trimming: 5 bases; J trimming: 5 bases; junction bases outside the gene matches: 6. CDR3 protein: CASSPTGGGTEAFF. The DNA of the CDR3 is TGTGCCAGCAGCCCCACAGGGGGCGGGACTGAAGCTTTCTTT.

V and J are TRBV6-5 and TRBJ2-3, with no clear D. The V end was cut by 7 bases, the J end by 0 bases, with 11 bases between. The CDR3 has 14 residues. The V gene's germline CDR1 is MNHEY and CDR2 SVGAGI. The CDR3 sequence: CASTTRLSTDTQYF. DNA of the CDR3: TGTGCCAGCACCACGCGGCTCAGCACAGATACGCAGTATTTT.

This sequence joins TRBV25-1 and TRBJ1-1; D remains ambiguous. Germline lookup yields CDR1 MGHDK and CDR2 SYGVNS. V was clipped by 3 bases and J by 3 bases, with 14 bases between them. The CDR3 contains 15 residues. CDR3 sequence reads: CASSDSATGDTEAFF. The CDR3 bases are TGTGCCAGCAGTGATTCTGCGACGGGTGACACTGAAGCTTTCTTT.

The chain carries TRBV5-6 and TRBJ1-1; possibly TRBD1 for D (6 bases). The V gene's germline CDR1 is SGHDT and CDR2 YYEEEE. The CDR3 has 12 amino acids. Trimming removed 2 bases from V and 8 bases from J, with 10 bases in between. The CDR3 DNA is TGTGCCAGCAGCTTACAGGGTCTAGAAGCTTTCTTT. Protein: CASSLQGLEAFF.

V and J are TRBV27 and TRBJ2-7, with 10 bases that match TRBD2. The CDR3 spans 14 residues. Germline values: CDR1 MNHEY, CDR2 SMNVEV (reference sequence). Trimming cost V 4 bases and J 3 bases; bases outside gene matches: 3. The CDR3 sequence: CASSWTSGYYEQYF. CDR3 nucleotides: TGTGCCAGCAGTTGGACTAGCGGCTACTACGAGCAGTACTTC.

The J gene is TRBJ1-6, the V gene TRBV5-8; 7 bases are a match to TRBD1. The CDR3 has 15 residues. With 3 bases clipped from V and 7 bases from J, the junction kept 7 bases outside the gene matches. Germline V gene data show CDR1 as SGHTS and CDR2 as YDEGEE. This chain's CDR3 is CASSSSGTANSPLHF. The CDR3 DNA follows: TGTGCCAGCAGCTCTTCCGGGACAGCAAATTCACCCCTCCACTTT.

V and J are TRBV5-6 and TRBJ1-2; a weak D match, TRBD1 (5 bases). Germline loops: CDR1 SGHDT, CDR2 YYEEEE. V shed 2 bases and J shed 8 bases, with 22 bases lying between them. The CDR3 contains 16 residues. The CDR3 region is CASSFPPGTRGRGYTF. In DNA, the CDR3 is TGTGCCAGCAGCTTTCCGCCCGGGACTAGGGGACGAGGCTACACCTTC.

The chain couples TRBV3-1 (or the pseudogene TRBV3-2) to TRBJ2-1; D unresolved. The V and J ends lost 0 bases and 10 bases respectively, with 7 bases between them. CDR3 size: 12 residues. CDR1 LGHDT and CDR2 YNNKEL come from the germline V gene (reference sequence). CDR3: CASSQEQTEQFF. CDR3 nucleotides: TGTGCCAGCAGCCAAGAACAGACCGAGCAGTTCTTC.

The rearrangement uses TRBV9 and TRBJ2-3, with TRBD1 as a possible D gene (7 bases). Germline CDR1 SGDLS, CDR2 YYNGEE. This CDR3 is built from 15 residues. Trimming stripped 3 bases from V and 4 bases from J, with 15 bases between. The CDR3 reads CASSARQGGADTQYF. The CDR3 nucleotides read TGTGCCAGCAGCGCTAGACAGGGAGGCGCAGATACGCAGTATTTT.

The rearrangement uses TRBV4-2 and TRBJ2-7, with TRBD2 matching 10 bases. This CDR3 is built from 15 residues. With V trimmed by 0 bases and J by 2 bases, 1 base remained unmatched. Germline CDR1 and CDR2: LGHNA and YNFKEQ. The CDR3 region is CASSQELAGTYEQYF. CDR3 DNA sequence: TGTGCCAGCAGCCAAGAACTAGCGGGAACCTACGAGCAGTACTTC.

The rearrangement uses TRBV7-9 and TRBJ1-3; D may be TRBD1 (6 bases). The length of the CDR3 is 16 residues. Trimming removed 7 bases at V and 2 bases at J, with 18 bases between. Germline V gene data show CDR1 as SEHNR and CDR2 as FQNEAQ (reference sequence). The CDR3 DNA sequence: TGTGCCAGCACCAAAATGGGGGACACTCCTGGAAACACCATATATTTT. It translates to CASTKMGDTPGNTIYF. Full variable domain (rest looked up from reference TRBV7-9 and TRBJ1-3): DTGVSQNPRHKITKRGQNVTFRCDPISEHNRLYWYRQTLGQGPEFLTYFQNEAQLEKSRLLSDRFSAERPKGSFSTLEIQRTEQGDSAMYLCASTKMGDTPGNTIYFGEGSWLTVV.

The chain carries TRBV19 and TRBJ2-1; 8 nucleotides line up with TRBD2. Looked up from germline, CDR1 is LNHDA and CDR2 is SQIVND (reference sequence). The CDR3 consists of 16 residues. V gave up 5 bases and J gave up 0 bases; unmatched junction bases: 6. Written as DNA, the CDR3 is TGTGCCAGTAGTTTCTGGACTAGCAACTCCTACAATGAGCAGTTCTTC. Amino acid sequence: CASSFWTSNSYNEQFF.

The chain employs TRBV5-1 and TRBJ2-7; D might be TRBD2 (6 bases). This CDR3 region has 14 residues. Germline CDR1 is SGHRS and CDR2 is YFSETQ. V was trimmed by 5 bases and J by 0 bases, leaving 12 bases between them. CDR3 region: CASRSGTGSYEQYF. The CDR3 coding sequence is TGCGCCAGCAGAAGTGGGACTGGCTCCTACGAGCAGTACTTC.

The chain couples TRBV9 to TRBJ2-5, with D perhaps TRBD1 (6 bases). CDR3 size: 16 residues. CDR1 is SGDLS, CDR2 YYNGEE, per germline. V was trimmed by 4 bases and J by 5 bases, leaving 21 bases between them. CDR3 protein: CASSSSGTPIGETQYF. CDR3 DNA: TGTGCCAGCAGCTCCTCGGGGACACCCATTGGGGAGACCCAGTACTTC.

This clone has more than one count but fewer than ten. The chain is built from TRBV4-2 and TRBJ1-1; 8 bases align to TRBD1. With 4 bases clipped from V and 11 bases from J, the junction kept 15 bases outside the gene matches. Germline CDR1 and CDR2: LGHNA and YNFKEQ. This CDR3 region has 15 residues. The chain's CDR3 is CASSRQPGQETIAFF. The CDR3 nucleotides are TGTGCCAGCAGCCGTCAGCCGGGACAGGAAACGATTGCTTTCTTT.

This chain uses TRBV12-1 with TRBJ1-2. TRBV12-1 is noted as a pseudogene. The CDR3 is made up of 17 amino acids. This chain's CDR3 is CASSPEPVGESDYGYTF. The CDR3, as DNA: TGTGCCAGCAGCCCGGAGCCTGTTGGGGAGTCGGACTATGGCTACACCTTC.

The V call is TRBV7-9, the J call TRBJ1-1; TRBD1 matches 10 bases. Germline CDR1 reads SEHNR; CDR2 reads FQNEAQ (reference sequence). CDR3 length: 14 amino acids. With V trimmed by 6 bases and J by 6 bases, 7 bases remained unmatched. This CDR3 reads CASRSGTGEPEAFF. The CDR3 bases are TGTGCCAGCAGATCAGGGACAGGGGAACCTGAAGCTTTCTTT. Drawing the rest from reference TRBV7-9 and TRBJ1-1, the complete variable domain is DTGVSQNPRHKITKRGQNVTFRCDPISEHNRLYWYRQTLGQGPEFLTYFQNEAQLEKSRLLSDRFSAERPKGSFSTLEIQRTEQGDSAMYLCASRSGTGEPEAFFGQGTRLTVV.

The genes are TRBV2 and TRBJ2-7; 9 bases align to TRBD2. CDR3 length equals 18 residues. Per the germline V gene, CDR1 is SNHLY and CDR2 is FYNNEI. Trimming at V came to 8 bases and at J to 3 bases, leaving 20 bases not matched to a gene. The CDR3, as DNA: TGTGCCAGCGGGAGAAGGCTAGCGGGGACACTGGGGGACTACGAGCAGTACTTC. Residues: CASGRRLAGTLGDYEQYF.

Only a few counts were recorded for this clone. The same CDR3 can be traced to other DNA sequences in this sample. The gene calls are TRBV2 and TRBJ2-5, with no clear D. Germline V CDR1 and CDR2: SNHLY, FYNNEI. The germline V and J ends were trimmed by 4 bases and 4 bases, with 7 bases remaining between them. CDR3 length: 12 amino acids. As DNA, the CDR3 is TGTGCCAGCAGTGCTCTAGGAGAGACCCAGTACTTC. Translated: CASSALGETQYF.

The chain couples TRBV18 to TRBJ2-3; 12 bases are shared with TRBD2. This CDR3 is 16 amino acids long. Trimming cost V 3 bases and J 4 bases; bases outside gene matches: 5. Germline-derived CDR1 and CDR2 are KGHSH and LQKENI. The CDR3 sequence: CASSPLTSGRSDTQYF. CDR3 in DNA: TGTGCCAGCTCACCCCTGACTAGCGGGAGATCAGATACGCAGTATTTT. The complete variable domain, with remaining parts taken from reference TRBV18 and TRBJ2-3, reads NAGVMQNPRHLVRRRGQEARLRCSPMKGHSHVYWYRQLPEEGLKFMVYLQKENIIDESGMPKERFSAEFPKEGPSILRIQQVVRGDSAAYFCASSPLTSGRSDTQYFGPGTRLTVL.

The chain is built from TRBV7-9 and TRBJ2-3; 10 bases are a match to TRBD2. Trimming cost V 3 bases and J 3 bases; bases outside gene matches: 6. Germline CDR1 reads SEHNR; CDR2 reads FQNEAQ (reference sequence). The CDR3 contains 16 residues. The CDR3 region is CASSLGLAGATDTQYF. The CDR3 region has the DNA TGTGCCAGCAGCTTGGGGCTAGCGGGAGCAACAGATACGCAGTATTTT.

The chain joins TRBV9 to TRBJ2-3; 8 bases align to TRBD2. The J segment lost 0 bases and the V segment lost 6 bases, leaving 6 bases of the junction unmatched. Germline lookup yields CDR1 SGDLS and CDR2 YYNGEE. The length of the CDR3 is 15 residues. In nucleotides, the CDR3 is TGTGCCAGCACCGGGGGGGCAGGGAGCACAGATACGCAGTATTTT. Amino acids: CASTGGAGSTDTQYF. The entire variable domain, with the rest obtained from reference TRBV9 and TRBJ2-3, is as follows: DSGVTQTPKHLITATGQRVTLRCSPRSGDLSVYWYQQSLDQGLQFLIQYYNGEERAKGNILERFSAQQFPDLHSELNLSSLELGDSALYFCASTGGAGSTDTQYFGPGTRLTVL.

V and J are TRBV5-1 and TRBJ2-1; TRBD2 matches 8 bases. Per the germline V gene, CDR1 is SGHRS and CDR2 is YFSETQ. V gave up 4 bases and J gave up 8 bases; unmatched junction bases: 26. CDR3 length equals 20 residues. CDR3 residues: CASSVPAGGSGEGGLDEQFF. CDR3 coding DNA: TGCGCCAGCAGCGTGCCAGCAGGCGGTAGCGGGGAGGGCGGATTAGATGAGCAGTTCTTC.

The chain joins TRBV6-2 or TRBV6-3 to TRBJ1-1; TRBD1 might be the D (5 bases). Per germline, CDR1 MNHEY and CDR2 SVGEGT. The CDR3 extends over 11 amino acids. V was trimmed by 5 bases and J by 7 bases, leaving 8 bases between them. As DNA, the CDR3 is TGTGCCAGCAGTGACCAGGGTGAAGCTTTCTTT. Protein product: CASSDQGEAFF.